The 5 T cell receptor beta chains below come from one sample, sequenced in a study of spatial heterogeneity in lung cancer. Time point in this sample: sample taken at primary tumor resection. Via MiXCR, TCRdb re-called the 5' RACE reads, giving one row per CDR3 protein. This table has about 80,000 distinct CDR3 sequences, around 7.8% appearing once. Sequences were derived from PBMCs, sampled at surgery. The receptors shown here come from a male donor with early-stage non-small cell lung cancer.

In its sample, this clonotype is medium-sized. The V gene is TRBV29-1, the J gene TRBJ2-7; D tentatively reads TRBD1 or TRBD2 (5 bases each). Germline V gene data show CDR1 as SQVTM and CDR2 as ANQGSEA. Trimming removed 7 bases from V and 6 bases from J, with 19 bases in between. The length of the CDR3 is 13 residues. The chain's CDR3 is CSGGDGVLGEQYF. The CDR3 DNA is TGCAGCGGAGGGGACGGAGTCCTGGGCGAGCAGTACTTC.

The V and J genes are TRBV20-1 and TRBJ2-5; weak D call: TRBD1 (5 bases). V lost 5 bases to trimming and J lost 0 bases, with 10 bases between them. Germline V gene data show CDR1 as DFQATT and CDR2 as SNEGSKA (reference sequence). CDR3 length: 13 amino acids. CDR3 coding DNA: TGCAGTGCTCTAGACAGCTACCAAGAGACCCAGTACTTC. This sequence encodes CSALDSYQETQYF.

CDR3 protein: CASSDYRDSNQYF. The DNA for the CDR3 is TGTGCCAGCAGCGACTACCGGGACTCAAACCAGTACTTC. The V call is TRBV7-2, the J call TRBJ2-4; D is possibly TRBD2 (6 bases). Trimming pared 5 bases from V and 13 bases from J, leaving 18 bases between. Germline V lookup: CDR1 SGHTA, CDR2 FQGNSA. The CDR3 contains 13 residues.

The table lists this clonotype with many counts. The CDR3 DNA reads as TGTGCCAGCACCGAGCAGCGGGTAGAGCAGTTCTTC. Its translation: CASTEQRVEQFF. This chain links TRBV2 with TRBJ2-1; maybe TRBD2 (6 bases). V lost 7 bases, J lost 10 bases, and 14 bases lay in between. This CDR3 spans 12 amino acids. CDR1 is SNHLY, CDR2 FYNNEI, per germline. Drawing the rest from reference TRBV2 and TRBJ2-1, the complete variable domain is EPEVTQTPSHQVTQMGQEVILRCVPISNHLYFYWYRQILGQKVEFLVSFYNNEISEKSEIFDDQFSVERPDGSNFTLKIRSTKLEDSAMYFCASTEQRVEQFFGPGTRLTVL.

J is TRBJ2-7 and V is TRBV2, with TRBD1 identical over 9 bases. CDR3 size: 14 residues. Germline V gene lookup returns CDR1 SNHLY and CDR2 FYNNEI. Trimming cost V 6 bases and J 1 base; bases outside gene matches: 4. Here the CDR3 reads CASSWDRESYEQYF. The CDR3 DNA sequence: TGTGCCAGCAGCTGGGACAGGGAGTCCTACGAGCAGTACTTC.